These 5 T cell receptor beta chains came from one sample sequenced in a study of OX40 agonist ivuxolimab in advanced cancers. Clones were read by immunoSEQ multiplex PCR, and TCRdb kept only the in-frame ones, dropping some. The sample contains around 100,000 clones, about nine tenths of which appear only once. This material consisted of CD4+ or CD8+ T cells sorted from blood, taken in a trial of the OX40 agonist ivuxolimab. The receptors were gathered from an adult with an advanced solid tumor such as melanoma, head and neck, liver or kidney cancer.

The genes are TRBV7-9 and TRBJ1-1; D remains ambiguous. The CDR3 spans 16 residues. The germline V gene encodes CDR1 SEHNR and CDR2 FQNEAQ (reference sequence). V was clipped by 2 bases and J by 4 bases, with 17 bases between them. The CDR3 region has the DNA TGTGCCAGCAGCTTATGGACCGGAGGGCCGAGCACTGAAGCTTTCTTT. Its protein product is CASSLWTGGPSTEAFF.

The chain links TRBV19 to TRBJ2-3, with 11 bases lining up with TRBD2. This CDR3 spans 15 amino acids. Per germline, CDR1 LNHDA and CDR2 SQIVND (reference sequence). Trimming at V came to 6 bases and at J to 3 bases, leaving 5 bases not matched to a gene. The CDR3 is CASRTTSGGTDTQYF. CDR3 bases: TGTGCCAGTAGAACTACTAGCGGGGGAACAGATACGCAGTATTTT.

The V call is TRBV15, the J call TRBJ2-3, with a weak D call TRBD1 (5 bases). Trimming stripped 0 bases from V and 5 bases from J, with 15 bases between. The length of the CDR3 is 16 residues. Germline V gene data show CDR1 as LNHNV and CDR2 as YYDKDF (reference sequence). CDR3 amino acids: CATSRDGAAQRDTQYF. The CDR3 bases are TGTGCCACCAGCAGAGATGGGGCGGCTCAGAGAGATACGCAGTATTTT.

The V call is TRBV7-6, the J call TRBJ2-3; unclear D gene. CDR3 length: 12 residues. With 5 bases removed from V and 6 bases from J, the gap between germline ends came to 9 bases. Germline CDR1 SGHVS, CDR2 FNYEAQ. In DNA, the CDR3 is TGTGCCAGCAGCCCAACATGGGATACGCAGTATTTT. Translated: CASSPTWDTQYF. Full variable domain (rest looked up from reference TRBV7-6 and TRBJ2-3): GAGVSQSPRYKVTKRGQDVALRCDPISGHVSLYWYRQALGQGPEFLTYFNYEAQQDKSGLPNDRFSAERPEGSISTLTIQRTEQRDSAMYRCASSPTWDTQYFGPGTRLTVL.

Only one count was recorded for this clone. This sequence joins TRBV28 and TRBJ1-2; D gene ambiguous. The V end was cut by 5 bases, the J end by 4 bases, with 8 bases between. The CDR3 runs to 12 residues. CDR1 is MDHEN and CDR2 is SYDVKM in the germline V gene. The CDR3 loop reads CASSVPGYGYTF. The CDR3 nucleotides read TGTGCCAGCAGTGTTCCGGGCTATGGCTACACCTTC.